The rows below give T cell receptor beta chains drawn from one sample of a study of T cell responses to AZD1222 COVID-19 vaccine. The table came from immunoSEQ multiplex PCR; TCRdb's copy has only in-frame clones and leaves some out. This repertoire shows about 190,000 clones, almost 95% found once; its top ten account for about 9%. The sequencing used peripheral blood, collected on day 0 of AZD1222 vaccination. The receptor set was obtained from an adult in good health. The CDR3 runs from the conserved cysteine through the conserved F or W. Each record gives: D gene, J gene, V gene, clone size, CDR3 DNA, CDR3 protein. A D gene is named only where the DNA matches it firmly. Clone sizes are given selectively: once, few, many, or a class where the clone is expanded.

d_call: .
j_call: TRBJ1-4
v_call: TRBV6-5
clone_size: .
cdr3_nt: TGTGCCAGCAGTCAACCAAGTAGGATGGGTGAAAAACTGTTTTTT
cdr3_aa: CASSQPSRMGEKLFF

d_call: .
j_call: TRBJ1-5
v_call: TRBV30
clone_size: .
cdr3_nt: TGTGCCTGGAGTAGGGGCCAGGATCAGCCCCAGCATTTT
cdr3_aa: CAWSRGQDQPQHF

d_call: TRBD1
j_call: TRBJ2-2
v_call: TRBV28
clone_size: .
cdr3_nt: TGTGCCAGCAGTCCCACTGCGGGACAGGGGTCTAACACCGGGGAGCTGTTTTTT
cdr3_aa: CASSPTAGQGSNTGELFF

d_call: TRBD1
j_call: TRBJ1-1
v_call: TRBV12-5
clone_size: .
cdr3_nt: TGTGCTAGTGGGCACGACAGGGCGAACACTGAAGCTTTCTTT
cdr3_aa: CASGHDRANTEAFF

d_call: TRBD1
j_call: TRBJ1-6
v_call: TRBV7-2
clone_size: .
cdr3_nt: TGTGCCAGCAGCCCAGGGGGACAGTCCAATTCACCCCTCCACTTT
cdr3_aa: CASSPGGQSNSPLHF

d_call: TRBD1
j_call: TRBJ2-3
v_call: TRBV11-2
clone_size: .
cdr3_nt: TGTGCCAGCAGCAAACGGACAGGGGCAGATACGCAGTATTTT
cdr3_aa: CASSKRTGADTQYF

d_call: .
j_call: TRBJ1-4
v_call: TRBV27
clone_size: .
cdr3_nt: TGTGCCAGCAGTCCCTCCTGGGGGACTTTATATGAAAAACTGTTTTTT
cdr3_aa: CASSPSWGTLYEKLFF

d_call: .
j_call: TRBJ1-2
v_call: TRBV20-1
clone_size: .
cdr3_nt: TGCAGTGCTAGAGAGGCCCGGGCTTGCACCTTC
cdr3_aa: CSAREARACTF

d_call: .
j_call: TRBJ2-1
v_call: TRBV5-5
clone_size: .
cdr3_nt: TGTGCCAGCAGCCGCAGCCCCAACTCCTTCAATGAGCAGTTCTTC
cdr3_aa: CASSRSPNSFNEQFF

d_call: TRBD1
j_call: TRBJ1-3
v_call: TRBV28
clone_size: .
cdr3_nt: TGTGCCAGCACCCCGCAAAGGGGGCTTCAAAACACCATATATTTT
cdr3_aa: CASTPQRGLQNTIYF

d_call: .
j_call: TRBJ1-4
v_call: TRBV5-1
clone_size: once
cdr3_nt: TGCGCCAGCAGCTCACGGGGGGGCGAAAAACTGTTTTTT
cdr3_aa: CASSSRGGEKLFF

d_call: .
j_call: TRBJ1-5
v_call: TRBV30
clone_size: .
cdr3_nt: TGTGCCTGGGGAAGAAGCAATCAGCCCCAGCATTTT
cdr3_aa: CAWGRSNQPQHF

d_call: .
j_call: TRBJ1-2
v_call: TRBV4-3
clone_size: .
cdr3_nt: TGCGCCAGCAGCCAAGAGTCGGGAGATGGCTACACCTTC
cdr3_aa: CASSQESGDGYTF

d_call: .
j_call: TRBJ1-3
v_call: TRBV3-1/TRBV3-2
clone_size: .
cdr3_nt: TGTGCCAGCAGCCAATTCACCAGATCTGGAAACACCATATATTTT
cdr3_aa: CASSQFTRSGNTIYF

d_call: TRBD2
j_call: TRBJ2-1
v_call: TRBV29-1
clone_size: .
cdr3_nt: TGCAGCGTTGAAAATCGCCTAGCGGGACTGGACAATGAGCAGTTCTTC
cdr3_aa: CSVENRLAGLDNEQFF

d_call: .
j_call: TRBJ2-7
v_call: TRBV9
clone_size: once
cdr3_nt: TGTGCCAGCAGCGGAGACTCTGGGGGGTACGAGCAGTACTTC
cdr3_aa: CASSGDSGGYEQYF

d_call: TRBD2
j_call: TRBJ2-3
v_call: TRBV2
clone_size: .
cdr3_nt: TGTGCCAGCAGTGGACTAGCCCTTAGCACAGATACGCAGTATTTT
cdr3_aa: CASSGLALSTDTQYF

d_call: TRBD1
j_call: TRBJ1-5
v_call: TRBV28
clone_size: .
cdr3_nt: TGTGCCAGCAGTCCGGGACAGCCCAATCAGCCCCAGCATTTT
cdr3_aa: CASSPGQPNQPQHF